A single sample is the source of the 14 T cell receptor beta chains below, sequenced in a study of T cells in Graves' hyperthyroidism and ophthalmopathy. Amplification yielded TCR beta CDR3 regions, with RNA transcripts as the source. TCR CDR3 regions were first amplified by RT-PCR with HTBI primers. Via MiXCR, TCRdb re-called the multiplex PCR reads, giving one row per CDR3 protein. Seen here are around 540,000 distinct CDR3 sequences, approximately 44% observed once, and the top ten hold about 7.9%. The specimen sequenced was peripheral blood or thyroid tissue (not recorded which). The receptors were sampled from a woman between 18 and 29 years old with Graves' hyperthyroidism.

The CDR3 DNA reads TGTGCCAGCTGGACAGGGGGCTCGGATAATTCACCCCTCCACTTT. Translated: CASWTGGSDNSPLHF. The V call is TRBV25-1, the J call TRBJ1-6; TRBD1 matches at 11 bases. With V trimmed by 8 bases and J by 5 bases, 5 bases remained unmatched. There are 15 residues in the CDR3. Germline values: CDR1 MGHDK, CDR2 SYGVNS. Drawing the rest from reference TRBV25-1 and TRBJ1-6, the complete variable domain is EADIYQTPRYLVIGTGKKITLECSQTMGHDKMYWYQQDPGMELHLIHYSYGVNSTEKGDLSSESTVSRIRTEHFPLTLESARPSHTSQYLCASWTGGSDNSPLHFGNGTRLTVT.

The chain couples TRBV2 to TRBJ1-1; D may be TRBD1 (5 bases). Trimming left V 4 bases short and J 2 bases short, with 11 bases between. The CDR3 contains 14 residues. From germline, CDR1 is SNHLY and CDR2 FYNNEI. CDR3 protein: CASSATGTNTEAFF. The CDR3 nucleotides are TGTGCCAGCAGTGCTACAGGTACCAACACTGAAGCTTTCTTT. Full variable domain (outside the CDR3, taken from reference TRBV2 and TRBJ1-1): EPEVTQTPSHQVTQMGQEVILRCVPISNHLYFYWYRQILGQKVEFLVSFYNNEISEKSEIFDDQFSVERPDGSNFTLKIRSTKLEDSAMYFCASSATGTNTEAFFGQGTRLTVV.

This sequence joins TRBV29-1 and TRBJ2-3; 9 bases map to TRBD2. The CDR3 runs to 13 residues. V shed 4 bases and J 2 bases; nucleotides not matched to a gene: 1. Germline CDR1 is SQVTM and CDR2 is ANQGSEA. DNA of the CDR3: TGCAGCGTTGGGACTAGCGCCACAGATACGCAGTATTTT. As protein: CSVGTSATDTQYF.

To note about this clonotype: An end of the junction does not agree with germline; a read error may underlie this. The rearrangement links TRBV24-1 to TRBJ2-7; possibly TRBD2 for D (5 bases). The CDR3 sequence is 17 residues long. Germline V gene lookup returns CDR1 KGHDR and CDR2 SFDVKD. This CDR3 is CASSRVPGESYSYEQYF. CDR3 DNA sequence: TGTGCCAGCAGTCGCGTACCCGGGGAGTCATACTCCTACGAGCAGTACTTC.

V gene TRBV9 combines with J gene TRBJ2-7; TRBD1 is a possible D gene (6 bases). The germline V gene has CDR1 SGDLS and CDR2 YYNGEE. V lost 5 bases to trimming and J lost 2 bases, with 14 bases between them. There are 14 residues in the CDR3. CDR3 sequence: CASSVTGSPYEQYF. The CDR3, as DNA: TGTGCCAGCAGTGTCACAGGGTCACCCTACGAGCAGTACTTC.

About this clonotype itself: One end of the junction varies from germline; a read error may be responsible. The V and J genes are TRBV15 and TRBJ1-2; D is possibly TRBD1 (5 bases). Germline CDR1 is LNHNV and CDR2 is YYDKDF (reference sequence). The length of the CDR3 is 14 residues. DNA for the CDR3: TGTGCCAGCAGCCAAACATCGTGGGGCCGCGGCTACACCTTC. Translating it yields CASSQTSWGRGYTF.

CDR3 DNA sequence: TGTGCCAGCAGCTCGGGGACAATTCCTGAAGCAGGTTTAAGGAGGGAGACCCAGTACTTC. Its translation is CASSSGTIPEAGLRRETQYF. The chain combines TRBV2 with TRBJ2-5, with a possible D match to TRBD1 (6 bases). Trimming pared 6 bases from V and 5 bases from J, leaving 34 bases between. The CDR3 sequence is 20 residues long. Germline CDR1 is SNHLY and CDR2 is FYNNEI.

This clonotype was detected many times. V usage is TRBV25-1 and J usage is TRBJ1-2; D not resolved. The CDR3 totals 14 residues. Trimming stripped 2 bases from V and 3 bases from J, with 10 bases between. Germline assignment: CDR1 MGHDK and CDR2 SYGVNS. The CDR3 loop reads CASSEQNEDYGYTF. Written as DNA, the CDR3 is TGTGCCAGCAGTGAACAAAATGAGGACTATGGCTACACCTTC.

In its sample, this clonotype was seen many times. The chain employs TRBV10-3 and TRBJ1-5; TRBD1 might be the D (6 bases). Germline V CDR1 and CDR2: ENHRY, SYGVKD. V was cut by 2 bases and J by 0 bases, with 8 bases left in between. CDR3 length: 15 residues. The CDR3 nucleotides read TGTGCCATCAGTGAGGGACAGCCTAGCAATCAGCCCCAGCATTTT. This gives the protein CAISEGQPSNQPQHF.

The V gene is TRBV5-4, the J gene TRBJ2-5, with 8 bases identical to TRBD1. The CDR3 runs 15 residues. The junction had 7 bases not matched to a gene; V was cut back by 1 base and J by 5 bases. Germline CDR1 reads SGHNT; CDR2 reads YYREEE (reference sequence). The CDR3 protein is CASSLPRGLQETQYF. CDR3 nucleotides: TGTGCCAGCAGCTTGCCCAGGGGGCTTCAGGAGACCCAGTACTTC. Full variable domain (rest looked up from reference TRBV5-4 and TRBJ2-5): ETGVTQSPTHLIKTRGQQVTLRCSSQSGHNTVSWYQQALGQGPQFIFQYYREEENGRGNFPPRFSGLQFPNYSSELNVNALELDDSALYLCASSLPRGLQETQYFGPGTRLLVL.

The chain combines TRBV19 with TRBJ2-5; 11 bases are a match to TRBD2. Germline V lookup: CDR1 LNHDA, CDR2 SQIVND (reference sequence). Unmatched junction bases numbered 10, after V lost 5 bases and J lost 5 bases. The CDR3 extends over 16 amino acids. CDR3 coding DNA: TGTGCCAGTAGTCGGCTAGCGGGAGGACAATACGAGACCCAGTACTTC. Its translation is CASSRLAGGQYETQYF. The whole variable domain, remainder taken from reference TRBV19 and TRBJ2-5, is DGGITQSPKYLFRKEGQNVTLSCEQNLNHDAMYWYRQDPGQGLRLIYYSQIVNDFQKGDIAEGYSVSREKKESFPLTVTSAQKNPTAFYLCASSRLAGGQYETQYFGPGTRLLVL.

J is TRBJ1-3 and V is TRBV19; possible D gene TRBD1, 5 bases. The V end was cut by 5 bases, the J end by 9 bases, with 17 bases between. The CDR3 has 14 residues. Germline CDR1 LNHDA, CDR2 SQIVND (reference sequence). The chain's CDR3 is CASSFFGTGGTIYF. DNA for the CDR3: TGTGCCAGTAGTTTCTTCGGGACGGGCGGCACCATATATTTT.

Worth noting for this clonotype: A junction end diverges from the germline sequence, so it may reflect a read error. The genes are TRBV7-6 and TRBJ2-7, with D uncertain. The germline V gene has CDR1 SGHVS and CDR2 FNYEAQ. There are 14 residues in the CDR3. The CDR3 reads CASSVGHTTYEQHF. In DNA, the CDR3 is TGTGCCAGCAGCGTAGGTCACACGACTTACGAGCAGCACTTC. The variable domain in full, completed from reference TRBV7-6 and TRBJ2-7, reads GAGVSQSPRYKVTKRGQDVALRCDPISGHVSLYWYRQALGQGPEFLTYFNYEAQQDKSGLPNDRFSAERPEGSISTLTIQRTEQRDSAMYRCASSVGHTTYEQHFGPGTRLTVT.

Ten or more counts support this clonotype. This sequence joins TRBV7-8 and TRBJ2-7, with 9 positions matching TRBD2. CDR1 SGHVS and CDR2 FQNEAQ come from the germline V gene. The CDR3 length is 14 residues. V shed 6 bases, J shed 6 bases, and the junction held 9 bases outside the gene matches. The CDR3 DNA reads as TGTGCCAGCAGGAATGCTAGCGGGACGGTCGAGCAGTACTTC. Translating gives CASRNASGTVEQYF.